This paragraph covers one T cell receptor (beta chain) sequence. Its antigen is unidentified. This could be a read error, since a much larger clone is one nucleotide away. This CDR3 is missing its conserved last phenylalanine or tryptophan, likely due to a read error. Three rounds of nested PCR, following a modified ARM-PCR protocol, produced the TCRbeta library. TCRdb used MiXCR to reprocess the multiplex PCR reads, holding one entry per CDR3 protein. The sample shows approximately 120,000 distinct CDR3 sequences, roughly 64% of them seen only once. RNA was extracted from bulk tissue without any cell sorting. The sample is drawn from a study of tumor and adjacent non-tumor tissue in lung cancer. Whole-study context: Histology: about a dozen adenocarcinoma, a couple of squamous cell carcinoma, 1 small cell lung cancer. Stage I to III disease affected 9 to 10 men and about five women aged about 31 to 80. The study's findings and limits: Patients with more diverse tumor TCRs had worse survival. Tumor tissue had significantly higher TCR diversity than normal lung.

There are 11 residues in the CDR3. Germline V lookup: CDR1 MNHNS, CDR2 SASEGT. The chain is built from TRBV6-1 and TRBJ1-1; D is uncertain. The clonotype was recovered from a man aged 25 to 40 with non-small cell lung cancer. The sequenced material came from lung tumor tissue. The CDR3 is CVTTFNTEAFI. CDR3 nucleotides: TGTGTCACGACATTCAACACTGAAGCTTTCATT.